Sequencing of this T cell receptor (beta chain) was carried out in a study of cytomegalovirus exposure and HLA in healthy donors. Primers included in the PCR were 60 Vbeta and 13 Jbeta primers. In the original workflow: The count from a later analysis was roughly 80 million unique TCR beta chains, some 12 million of them shared. Libraries were prepared by immunoSEQ multiplex PCR; TCRdb keeps only in-frame clonotypes and omits some of them. Clonal size and the V and J genes are those of that table, whereas D and trimming came from the DNA. This sample has about 38,000 clones; 86% occur once, and the top ten carry 11%. The germline gives CDR1 MNHEY, CDR2 SMNVEV (reference sequence). This CDR3 region has 15 residues. With 2 bases removed from V and 4 bases from J, the gap between germline ends came to 15 bases.

The TCR was taken from a woman in her thirties or forties in good health and CMV-seropositive. The genes are TRBV27 and TRBJ2-7, with a possible D match to TRBD1 (5 bases). Sequencing was carried out using PBMCs. For the CDR3, the DNA is TGTGCCAGCAGTTTACGGGCAGGGTACCAATACGAGCAGTACTTC. Amino acid sequence: CASSLRAGYQYEQYF.